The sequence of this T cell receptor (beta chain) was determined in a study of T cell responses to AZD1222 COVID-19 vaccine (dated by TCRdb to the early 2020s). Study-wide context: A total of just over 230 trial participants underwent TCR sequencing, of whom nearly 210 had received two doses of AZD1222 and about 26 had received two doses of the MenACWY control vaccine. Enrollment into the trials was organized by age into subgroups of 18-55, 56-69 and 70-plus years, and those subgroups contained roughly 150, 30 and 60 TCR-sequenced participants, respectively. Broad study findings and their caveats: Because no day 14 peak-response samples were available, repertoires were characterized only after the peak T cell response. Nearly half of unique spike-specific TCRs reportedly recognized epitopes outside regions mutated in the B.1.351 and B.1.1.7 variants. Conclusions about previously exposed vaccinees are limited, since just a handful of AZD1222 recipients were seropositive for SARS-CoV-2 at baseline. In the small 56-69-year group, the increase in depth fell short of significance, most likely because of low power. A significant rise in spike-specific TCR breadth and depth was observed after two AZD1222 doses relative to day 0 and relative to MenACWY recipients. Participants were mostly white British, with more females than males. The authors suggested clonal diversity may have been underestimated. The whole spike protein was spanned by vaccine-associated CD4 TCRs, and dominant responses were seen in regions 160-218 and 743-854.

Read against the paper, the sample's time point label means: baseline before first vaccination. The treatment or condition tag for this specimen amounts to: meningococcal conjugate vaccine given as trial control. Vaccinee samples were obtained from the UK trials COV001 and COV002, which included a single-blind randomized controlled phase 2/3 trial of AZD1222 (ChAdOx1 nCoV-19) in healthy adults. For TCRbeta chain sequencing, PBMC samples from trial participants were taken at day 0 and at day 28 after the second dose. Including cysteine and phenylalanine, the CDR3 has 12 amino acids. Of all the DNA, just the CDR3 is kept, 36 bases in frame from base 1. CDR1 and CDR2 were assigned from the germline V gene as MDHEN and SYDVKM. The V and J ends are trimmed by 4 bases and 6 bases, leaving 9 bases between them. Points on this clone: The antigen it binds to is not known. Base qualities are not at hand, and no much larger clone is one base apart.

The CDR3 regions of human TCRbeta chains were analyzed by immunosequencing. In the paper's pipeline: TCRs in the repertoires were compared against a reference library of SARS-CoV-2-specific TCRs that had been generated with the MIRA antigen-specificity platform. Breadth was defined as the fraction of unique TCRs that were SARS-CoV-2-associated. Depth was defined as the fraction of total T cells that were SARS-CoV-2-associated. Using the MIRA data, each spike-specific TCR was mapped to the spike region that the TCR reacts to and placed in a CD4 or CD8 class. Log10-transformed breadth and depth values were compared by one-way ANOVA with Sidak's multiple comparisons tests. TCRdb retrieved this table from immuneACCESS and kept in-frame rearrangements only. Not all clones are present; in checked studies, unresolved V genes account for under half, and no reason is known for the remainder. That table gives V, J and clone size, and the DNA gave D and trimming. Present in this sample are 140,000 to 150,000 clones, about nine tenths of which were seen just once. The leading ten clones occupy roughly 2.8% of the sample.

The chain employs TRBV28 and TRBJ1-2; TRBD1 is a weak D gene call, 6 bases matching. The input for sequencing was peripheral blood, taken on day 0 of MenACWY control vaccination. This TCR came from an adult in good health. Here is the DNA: TGTGCCAGCAGTTCACAGGGCGATGGCTACACCTTC. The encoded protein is CASSSQGDGYTF.